This entry lists 26 T cell receptor beta chains sequenced from one sample in a study. TCRdb processed the 5' RACE reads anew with MiXCR; each CDR3 protein has one entry. The sample consists of around 5,700 distinct CDR3 sequences, roughly 34% of them appearing once. The sample was naive CD4+ T cells sorted from a lymph node. This sample's subset: naive CD4+ T cells, CD4+CD45RA+CD25-. All receptors come from a female donor with breast cancer.

The chain has TRBV4-2 and TRBJ2-5; 14 nucleotides agree with TRBD2. V gave up 4 bases and J gave up 7 bases; unmatched junction bases: 14. Germline CDR1 reads LGHNA; CDR2 reads YNFKEQ. This CDR3 region has 18 residues. CDR3: CASSLNPPGLAGAVTQYF. The CDR3 nucleotides are TGTGCCAGCAGCCTAAACCCCCCGGGACTAGCGGGAGCCGTGACCCAGTACTTC.

This clonotype is judged medium-sized. V gene TRBV10-3 combines with J gene TRBJ2-2, with 7 bases identical to TRBD2. The CDR3 is 15 amino acids. Germline V gene sequence: CDR1 ENHRY, CDR2 SYGVKD. J lost 4 bases, V lost 7 bases, and 9 bases had no gene match. The CDR3 coding sequence is TGTGCCATCAAAACCGCTAGCGGCCCCACCGGGGAGCTGTTTTTT. This sequence encodes CAIKTASGPTGELFF.

By sample share, this clonotype is medium-sized (0.01 to 0.1%). V usage is TRBV29-1 and J usage is TRBJ1-4, with a tentative D call TRBD1 (6 bases). The V end was cut by 4 bases, the J end by 1 base, with 7 bases between. The V gene's germline CDR1 is SQVTM and CDR2 ANQGSEA. This CDR3 is 13 amino acids long. CDR3 DNA: TGCAGCGTTGCCAGGGGAACTAATGAAAAACTGTTTTTT. Translation: CSVARGTNEKLFF.

To note about this clonotype: The CDR3 carries no conserved terminal phenylalanine or tryptophan, so it likely arises from a read error. This sequence joins TRBV30 and TRBJ1-2; possibly TRBD1 for D (5 bases). Trimming removed 3 bases from V and 4 bases from J, with 15 bases in between. The CDR3 has 14 amino acids. The germline V gene has CDR1 GTSNPN and CDR2 SVGIG (reference sequence). CDR3 residues: CAWRLAGRSYGYTI. The CDR3 DNA follows: TGTGCCTGGAGGCTGGCAGGGAGGAGCTATGGCTACACCATC.

For this clonotype: A much larger clone lies one base from this, so it may be a read error. This is likely a read error, given that the CDR3 carries no conserved phenylalanine or tryptophan at its end. V usage is TRBV2 and J usage is TRBJ1-4; 7 bases are shared with TRBD1. The germline gives CDR1 SNHLY, CDR2 FYNNEI. Trimming cost V 5 bases and J 5 bases; bases outside gene matches: 2. This CDR3 region has 13 residues. CDR3 in amino acids: CASSPGQNEKLFL. The CDR3, as DNA: TGTGCCAGCAGTCCGGGACAGAATGAAAAACTGTTTCTT.

This clonotype turned up a few times. The rearrangement links TRBV28 to TRBJ1-5; maybe TRBD1 (5 bases). Germline V CDR1 and CDR2: MDHEN, SYDVKM. The CDR3 has 14 residues. V lost 3 bases and J lost 7, with 13 bases in between. CDR3 bases: TGTGCCAGCAGTTTTACCAGGGCAGGCCAGCCCCAGCATTTT. Translating it yields CASSFTRAGQPQHF. Full variable domain (outside the CDR3, taken from reference TRBV28 and TRBJ1-5): DVKVTQSSRYLVKRTGEKVFLECVQDMDHENMFWYRQDPGLGLRLIYFSYDVKMKEKGDIPEGYSVSREKKERFSLILESASTNQTSMYLCASSFTRAGQPQHFGDGTRLSIL.

V is TRBV20-1 and J is TRBJ1-1; D may be TRBD1 (5 bases). In germline, CDR1 is DFQATT, CDR2 SNEGSKA (reference sequence). The CDR3 spans 11 residues. CDR3 sequence reads: CSVGGNTEAFF. The CDR3 bases are TGCAGCGTTGGGGGTAACACTGAAGCTTTCTTT.

This clonotype was recorded a few times. V usage is TRBV4-1 and J usage is TRBJ1-2; D might be TRBD1 (6 bases). Trimming took 4 bases from V and 3 from J, leaving 21 bases between them. This CDR3 has 17 residues. Germline V gene sequence: CDR1 MGHRA, CDR2 YSYEKL. CDR3 protein: CASSPRDTGVIDYGYTF. CDR3 coding DNA: TGCGCCAGCAGCCCCCGGGACACTGGTGTAATTGACTATGGCTACACCTTC.

On this clonotype: The junction departs from the called germline gene at one end, perhaps through a read error. The V and J genes are TRBV6-2 or TRBV6-3 and TRBJ1-2; 9 positions agree with TRBD1. CDR3 size: 16 residues. Germline CDR1 is MNHEY and CDR2 is SVGEGT. The CDR3 loop reads CASSGQGTGTDYGYTF. The CDR3 DNA reads as TGTGCCAGCAGCGGACAGGGGACAGGAACGGACTACGGCTACACCTTC.

The chain employs TRBV27 and TRBJ2-3; 7 bases are shared with TRBD2. The length of the CDR3 is 16 residues. The germline CDR1 and CDR2 sequences are MNHEY and SMNVEV (reference sequence). V gave up 5 bases and J gave up 2 bases; unmatched junction bases: 10. CDR3 loop: CASSRYGLGVTDTQYF. CDR3 nucleotides: TGTGCCAGCAGTCGTTACGGACTAGGTGTCACAGATACGCAGTATTTT.

As to this clonotype: A junction boundary mismatches the germline segment, possibly from a read error. This chain connects TRBV10-3 to TRBJ2-1; D remains ambiguous. In germline, CDR1 is ENHRY, CDR2 SYGVKD. The CDR3 runs 14 residues. The CDR3 here is CAISELSRLDERFF. CDR3 bases: TGTGCCATCAGTGAGTTATCCCGGCTTGATGAGCGGTTCTTC.

This clonotype was observed a single time. The chain joins TRBV20-1 to TRBJ2-7; D may correspond to TRBD1 or TRBD2 (5 bases each). CDR3 length: 13 residues. Germline CDR1 DFQATT, CDR2 SNEGSKA (reference sequence). V dropped 0 bases and J dropped 7 bases, with 13 bases sitting between them. The CDR3 sequence is CSARDGTAGEQYV. CDR3 bases: TGCAGTGCTAGAGACGGGACCGCGGGTGAGCAGTACGTC.

By sample fraction, this clonotype is medium-sized. The chain carries TRBV4-3 and TRBJ2-2, with TRBD2 identical over 8 bases. V was clipped by 0 bases and J by 8 bases; unmatched bases: 2. This CDR3 spans 14 amino acids. In germline, CDR1 is LGHNA, CDR2 YSLEER. This CDR3 reads CASSQDSGIGELFF. CDR3 DNA: TGCGCCAGCAGCCAAGATAGCGGGATTGGGGAGCTGTTTTTT.

About this clonotype: One end of the junction is discordant with germline, which a read error may explain. The chain links TRBV7-8 to TRBJ1-5, with D hard to call. The germline V gene encodes CDR1 SGHVS and CDR2 FQNEAQ. The CDR3 loop spans 15 amino acids. CDR3 nucleotides: TGTGCCGGCAGCACCTTCCGGGGAGATGATCAGCCCCAGCATTTT. This translates into CAGSTFRGDDQPQHF.

The chain combines TRBV28 with TRBJ2-5; possibly TRBD2 for D (7 bases). Looked up from germline, CDR1 is MDHEN and CDR2 is SYDVKM. Trimming took 2 bases from V and 2 from J, leaving 18 bases between them. The CDR3 contains 17 residues. CDR3 sequence (DNA): TGTGCCAGCAGTTTACAACCGGGGGGCAGGGGTCAAGAGACCCAGTACTTC. As protein: CASSLQPGGRGQETQYF.

The chain uses TRBV5-1 and TRBJ2-7; D possibly matches TRBD1 or TRBD2 (5 bases each). The germline V gene has CDR1 SGHRS and CDR2 YFSETQ. V lost 2 bases and J 6 bases, leaving 15 bases between the germline ends. The CDR3 contains 14 residues. This chain's CDR3 is CASSLGDPGGEQYF. The CDR3 nucleotides read TGCGCCAGCAGCTTAGGGGACCCTGGGGGCGAGCAGTACTTC.

The chain uses TRBV15 and TRBJ2-4, with 8 bases identical to TRBD1. The junction had 12 bases not matched to a gene; V was cut back by 8 bases and J by 0 bases. CDR3 size: 17 residues. CDR1 is LNHNV and CDR2 is YYDKDF in the germline V gene (reference sequence). This chain's CDR3 is CATSPLGQGLAKNIQYF. For the CDR3, the DNA is TGTGCCACCTCCCCCCTTGGACAGGGACTAGCCAAAAACATTCAGTACTTC.

The chain combines TRBV20-1 with TRBJ2-7; the match to TRBD1 covers 7 bases. This CDR3 is 15 amino acids long. The V segment lost 3 bases and the J segment 2 bases; nucleotides outside the gene matches: 10. Germline CDR1 is DFQATT and CDR2 is SNEGSKA (reference sequence). In nucleotides, the CDR3 is TGCAGTGCTAGTTCAGGCAGGGGGTCCCCCTACGAGCAGTACGTC. As protein: CSASSGRGSPYEQYV.

This clonotype is termed medium-sized. The chain links TRBV11-2 to TRBJ1-2, with D unclear. From germline, CDR1 is SGHAT and CDR2 FQNNGV. Deletions cut 1 base from V and 2 bases from J, with 8 bases between. This CDR3 has 14 amino acids. The CDR3 sequence: CASSLGASNYGYTF. CDR3 bases: TGTGCCAGCAGCTTAGGGGCATCAAACTATGGCTACACCTTC.

This clonotype has just a few counts. J is TRBJ2-1 and V is TRBV18, with D tentatively TRBD2 (5 bases). Germline lookup yields CDR1 KGHSH and CDR2 LQKENI. V lost 5 bases to trimming and J lost 7 bases, with 24 bases between them. This CDR3 region has 17 residues. The CDR3, as DNA: TGTGCCAGCTCATCACTAATGCCCACCGCGAGGGATAATGAGCAGTTCTTC. Its protein product is CASSSLMPTARDNEQFF.

This CDR3 reads CASSRGQDTEAFF. CDR3 bases: TGCGCCAGCAGCCGCGGACAGGACACTGAAGCTTTCTTT. The rearrangement joins TRBV5-1 to TRBJ1-1; 7 bases agree with TRBD1. Trimming cost V 4 bases and J 3 bases; bases outside gene matches: 3. The CDR3 loop spans 13 amino acids. Germline loops: CDR1 SGHRS, CDR2 YFSETQ.

As to this clonotype: A much larger clone differs from this one at a single base, so this may be a read error. V is TRBV6-2 or TRBV6-3 and J is TRBJ1-5; D gene unclear. Germline V gene data show CDR1 as MNHEY and CDR2 as SVGEGT. The CDR3 length is 13 residues. The CDR3 DNA reads TGTGCCAGCAGAGATGACGGGAATCAGCCCCGGCATTTT. Translation gives CASRDDGNQPRHF.

Sample share makes this clonotype medium-sized (0.01 to 0.1%). This chain joins TRBV9 and TRBJ2-3; D uncertain. The V end lost 2 bases, the J end lost 6 bases, and 7 bases lay between the germline ends. This CDR3 spans 12 amino acids. Per the germline V gene, CDR1 is SGDLS and CDR2 is YYNGEE. The CDR3 region has the DNA TGTGCCAGCAGCGTTCCACCGGATACGCAGTATTTT. Translated: CASSVPPDTQYF.

The chain has TRBV20-1 and TRBJ2-7; D ambiguous. Germline V gene lookup returns CDR1 DFQATT and CDR2 SNEGSKA (reference sequence). This CDR3 has 10 amino acids. V was cut by 7 bases and J by 2 bases, with 6 bases left in between. The CDR3 is CSGRPYEQYF. The CDR3 DNA sequence: TGCAGTGGGCGGCCCTACGAGCAGTACTTC.

The chain couples TRBV7-2 to TRBJ2-7, with unresolved D. There are 17 residues in the CDR3. Germline CDR1 reads SGHTA; CDR2 reads FQGNSA. Trimming removed 1 base from V and 0 bases from J, with 16 bases in between. The CDR3 spells CASSLESWQKDSYEQYF. The CDR3 coding sequence is TGTGCCAGCAGCTTAGAATCTTGGCAAAAGGACTCCTACGAGCAGTACTTC.

The V and J genes are TRBV5-1 and TRBJ1-1; TRBD1 matches 7 bases. Germline assignment: CDR1 SGHRS and CDR2 YFSETQ. V dropped 4 bases and J dropped 1; count of bases not matched to a gene: 4. The CDR3 consists of 14 residues. The CDR3 coding sequence is TGCGCCAGCAGCCTCACAGGGGCGAACACTGAAGCTTTCTTT. It translates to CASSLTGANTEAFF. Using reference TRBV5-1 and TRBJ1-1 for the parts outside the CDR3, the full variable domain is KAGVTQTPRYLIKTRGQQVTLSCSPISGHRSVSWYQQTPGQGLQFLFEYFSETQRNKGNFPGRFSGRQFSNSRSEMNVSTLELGDSALYLCASSLTGANTEAFFGQGTRLTVV.